The rows below give T cell receptor beta chains drawn from one sample of a study of blood T cell repertoires in COVID-19. Assay used: immunoSEQ multiplex PCR; TCRdb lists only in-frame clones, some missing. The table lists around 150,000 clones, roughly four fifths of them singletons. The material sequenced was peripheral blood. The receptors stem from a woman in her fifties or sixties with acute or convalescent COVID-19. CDR3s include the opening cysteine and the closing phenylalanine or tryptophan. D genes are given only for firm matches. Clone sizes are given selectively: once, few, many, or a class where the clone is expanded.

V,D,J,size,CDR3,DNA
TRBV12-3/TRBV12-4,-,TRBJ1-5,-,CASSLSQGQPQHF,TGTGCCAGCAGTTTGTCACAGGGTCAGCCCCAGCATTTT
TRBV21-1,-,TRBJ1-2,-,CASSKAPGTGLPYGYTF,TGTGCCAGCAGCAAAGCGCCAGGGACAGGGCTTCCCTATGGCTACACCTTC
TRBV2,-,TRBJ2-7,-,CASRPTGTYEQYF,TGTGCCAGCAGGCCTACAGGGACCTACGAGCAGTACTTC
TRBV9,-,TRBJ1-1,-,CASSVGGGGTEAFF,TGTGCCAGCAGCGTGGGGGGAGGAGGCACTGAAGCTTTCTTT
TRBV27,-,TRBJ1-2,-,CASSSPQGYGYTF,TGTGCCAGCAGTTCACCACAGGGTTATGGCTACACCTTC
TRBV30,TRBD2,TRBJ2-1,-,CAWSVRTSGIGPSSYNEQFF,TGTGCCTGGAGTGTACGGACTAGCGGGATAGGGCCGAGCTCCTACAATGAGCAGTTCTTC
TRBV6-5,-,TRBJ2-7,-,CASSYPRAGTYEQYF,TGTGCCAGCAGTTACCCCAGGGCGGGAACCTACGAGCAGTACTTC
TRBV10-3,TRBD1,TRBJ1-4,-,CAIRAGGLDNEKLFF,TGTGCCATCAGAGCAGGGGGACTGGATAATGAAAAACTGTTTTTT
TRBV19,-,TRBJ1-1,-,CASKPFQNTEAFF,TGTGCCAGCAAGCCATTTCAGAACACTGAAGCTTTCTTT
TRBV15,-,TRBJ1-5,few,CATRVSDQPQHF,TGTGCCACCAGGGTCAGCGATCAGCCCCAGCATTTT
TRBV11-3,-,TRBJ2-3,once,CASSLGGRGTDTQYF,TGTGCCAGCAGCTTAGGGGGCAGGGGCACAGATACGCAGTATTTT
TRBV28,TRBD1,TRBJ2-1,-,CASSLGPGQGVANEQFF,TGTGCCAGCAGTTTAGGGCCGGGACAGGGGGTTGCCAATGAGCAGTTCTTC
TRBV6-1,-,TRBJ1-5,-,CASSELDKQPQHF,TGTGCCAGCAGTGAATTGGACAAACAGCCCCAGCATTTT
TRBV2,-,TRBJ1-5,-,CASSEVSDNQPQHF,TGTGCCAGCAGTGAAGTCAGCGACAATCAGCCCCAGCATTTT
TRBV18,-,TRBJ1-1,-,CASSRLLNTEAFF,TGTGCCAGCTCACGGCTTCTGAACACTGAAGCTTTCTTT
TRBV7-6,-,TRBJ1-1,-,CASRLSASGLGTEAFF,TGTGCCAGCAGACTTAGCGCGTCCGGTTTGGGCACTGAAGCTTTCTTT
TRBV7-3,TRBD1,TRBJ2-6,once,CASSLAGMDRGLDWANVLTF,TGTGCCAGCAGCTTAGCTGGTATGGACAGGGGGCTCGACTGGGCCAACGTCCTGACTTTC
TRBV7-8,TRBD2,TRBJ2-7,-,CASSFREATYEQYF,TGTGCCAGCAGCTTCCGGGAGGCCACCTACGAGCAGTACTTC
TRBV7-3,TRBD2,TRBJ2-1,-,CASSLGGLGNEQFF,TGTGCCAGCAGCTTGGGAGGGTTAGGGAATGAGCAGTTCTTC
TRBV28,-,TRBJ2-7,-,CASSQKGAYEQYF,TGTGCCAGCAGCCAGAAGGGGGCCTACGAGCAGTACTTC
TRBV24-1,TRBD1,TRBJ2-7,-,CAVPGQGYSSSYEQYF,TGTGCCGTCCCGGGACAGGGGTACTCGAGCTCCTACGAGCAGTACTTC
TRBV2,-,TRBJ1-6,few,CASIRVDSPLHF,TGTGCCAGCATCCGAGTGGATTCACCCCTCCACTTT
TRBV6-5,TRBD2,TRBJ2-1,-,CASSKPGLGPHEQFF,TGTGCCAGCAGTAAACCGGGACTAGGACCCCATGAGCAGTTCTTC
TRBV9,TRBD2,TRBJ2-1,once,CASSVNSGRNEQFF,TGTGCCAGCAGCGTTAATAGCGGGCGGAATGAGCAGTTCTTC
TRBV7-2,TRBD2,TRBJ2-3,-,CASSGTSGSTDTQYF,TGTGCCAGCAGCGGCACTAGCGGTTCCACAGATACGCAGTATTTT
TRBV16,-,TRBJ1-5,-,CASSHGLGQGNQPQHF,TGTGCCAGCAGCCACGGTCTGGGGCAAGGCAATCAGCCCCAGCATTTT
TRBV5-1,TRBD2,TRBJ2-3,-,CASSPLSASGRLHTQYF,TGCGCCAGCAGCCCGTTGAGTGCTAGCGGGAGGTTACATACGCAGTATTTT
TRBV7-9,TRBD1,TRBJ1-4,once,CASTPGGREGEKLFF,TGTGCCAGCACCCCAGGGGGCAGAGAGGGCGAAAAACTGTTTTTT
TRBV11-3,TRBD1,TRBJ2-5,few,CASSSGRDRIQETQYF,TGTGCCAGCAGCTCGGGGCGGGACAGGATCCAAGAGACCCAGTACTTC
TRBV28,-,TRBJ2-7,-,CASSNAASPPGVEQYF,TGTGCCAGCAGTAACGCCGCAAGCCCCCCGGGTGTGGAGCAGTACTTC
TRBV28,-,TRBJ1-1,few,CASSLYRTEAFF,TGTGCCAGCAGTTTATACCGGACTGAAGCTTTCTTT
TRBV7-2,-,TRBJ2-7,-,CASSFPGSRAYEQYF,TGTGCCAGCAGCTTCCCCGGATCGAGGGCCTACGAGCAGTACTTC
TRBV7-2,-,TRBJ1-6,-,CASSLDSTVSPLHF,TGTGCCAGCAGCTTAGATTCGACAGTTTCACCCCTCCACTTT
TRBV6-2/TRBV6-3,TRBD2,TRBJ2-3,-,CASSYPTSSSTDTQYF,TGTGCCAGCAGTTACCCGACTAGCTCGAGCACAGATACGCAGTATTTT
TRBV9,TRBD2,TRBJ2-1,-,CASSTPNAAGESNEQFF,TGTGCCAGCAGCACACCCAATGCAGCGGGAGAAAGCAATGAGCAGTTCTTC
TRBV30,TRBD1,TRBJ1-2,-,CAWSVSRGNYGYTF,TGTGCCTGGAGTGTAAGCAGGGGGAACTATGGCTACACCTTC
TRBV3-1/TRBV3-2,-,TRBJ1-2,-,CASSQDQTGYYGYTF,TGTGCCAGCAGCCAAGATCAGACAGGCTACTATGGCTACACCTTC
TRBV19,-,TRBJ2-6,-,CASKSFPMTYSGANVLTF,TGTGCCAGTAAGAGTTTTCCGATGACTTACTCTGGGGCCAACGTCCTGACTTTC
TRBV7-7,-,TRBJ2-5,few,CASSRARSGWDQETQYF,TGTGCTAGCAGCCGGGCCCGGAGCGGCTGGGACCAAGAGACCCAGTACTTC
TRBV7-9,-,TRBJ2-3,once,CASSPSERRNTQYF,TGTGCCAGCAGCCCCTCCGAGAGGAGAAATACGCAGTATTTT
TRBV7-3,-,TRBJ2-1,-,CASSTSGPYNEQFF,TGTGCCAGCAGCACCAGCGGCCCCTACAATGAGCAGTTCTTC
TRBV4-1,TRBD1,TRBJ2-7,-,CASSHDLETGSSYEQYF,TGCGCCAGCAGCCATGACCTCGAGACAGGGAGCTCCTACGAGCAGTACTTC
TRBV4-1,-,TRBJ2-1,-,CASSREGGSIYNEQFF,TGCGCCAGCAGCCGCGAGGGAGGCTCTATCTACAATGAGCAGTTCTTC
TRBV19,-,TRBJ1-2,-,CASTTGRPEGGYTF,TGTGCCAGCACTACCGGCCGTCCGGAAGGTGGCTACACCTTC
TRBV3-1/TRBV3-2,TRBD1,TRBJ2-5,-,CASQRDRGETQYF,TGTGCCAGCCAGAGGGACAGGGGGGAGACCCAGTACTTC
TRBV6-5,TRBD1,TRBJ2-7,-,CASRQGGGDYEQYF,TGTGCCAGCCGACAAGGGGGCGGAGACTACGAGCAGTACTTC
TRBV5-1,TRBD1,TRBJ2-7,few,CASSPDRVYAQYF,TGCGCCAGCAGCCCGGACAGGGTTTACGCGCAGTACTTC
TRBV2,TRBD1,TRBJ2-7,-,CASRDLLGQGSDEQYF,TGTGCCAGCAGAGACCTTCTTGGACAGGGGAGTGACGAGCAGTACTTC
TRBV19,TRBD2,TRBJ2-1,-,CASSQDGTGGEQFF,TGTGCCAGTAGTCAGGACGGCACGGGAGGTGAGCAGTTCTTC
TRBV2,-,TRBJ2-1,-,CASSDLRGSYNEQFF,TGTGCCAGCAGTGACCTCCGGGGAAGCTACAATGAGCAGTTCTTC
TRBV4-3,TRBD2,TRBJ2-7,-,CASSQGTTSGSGYEQYF,TGCGCCAGCAGCCAAGGCACGACTAGCGGGAGTGGGTACGAGCAGTACTTC
TRBV30,TRBD2,TRBJ2-3,-,CASGTSVSTDTQYF,TGTGCCTCCGGGACTAGCGTTAGCACAGATACGCAGTATTTT